This record covers a single T cell receptor beta chain. The antigen is not known. This sample stems from a study of graft-versus-host responses after intestinal transplantation. Across the study: For two to three years after anti-thymocyte globulin induction, all recipients took tacrolimus and steroids. Study-level points and caveats: Researchers found peak circulating GvH clone levels linked to early post-transplant HvG declines. Some GvH clones were seen earlier in gut or blood, suggesting intestinal origin.

The CDR3 spans 16 residues. Germline assignment: CDR1 SNHLY and CDR2 FYNNEI. The V and J ends lost 6 bases and 5 bases, in that order; junction bases with no gene match: 13. Here immunoSEQ multiplex PCR was the method, and the copy in TCRdb shows in-frame clones only, minus some. The sample records tens of thousands of clones, about nine tenths being singletons. J is TRBJ2-3 and V is TRBV2, with 8 bases aligning to TRBD2. This TCR derives from a human donor who received an intestinal transplant. The specimen was unstimulated CD8+ T cells sorted from spleen or lymph node cells, collected before intestinal transplant. The CDR3 region has the DNA TGTGCCAGCAGGGAGGGGCAGGCTGCGGGGGGAGATACGCAGTATTTT. It translates to CASREGQAAGGDTQYF. Combining the CDR3 with reference TRBV2 and TRBJ2-3 gives the whole variable domain EPEVTQTPSHQVTQMGQEVILRCVPISNHLYFYWYRQILGQKVEFLVSFYNNEISEKSEIFDDQFSVERPDGSNFTLKIRSTKLEDSAMYFCASREGQAAGGDTQYFGPGTRLTVL.